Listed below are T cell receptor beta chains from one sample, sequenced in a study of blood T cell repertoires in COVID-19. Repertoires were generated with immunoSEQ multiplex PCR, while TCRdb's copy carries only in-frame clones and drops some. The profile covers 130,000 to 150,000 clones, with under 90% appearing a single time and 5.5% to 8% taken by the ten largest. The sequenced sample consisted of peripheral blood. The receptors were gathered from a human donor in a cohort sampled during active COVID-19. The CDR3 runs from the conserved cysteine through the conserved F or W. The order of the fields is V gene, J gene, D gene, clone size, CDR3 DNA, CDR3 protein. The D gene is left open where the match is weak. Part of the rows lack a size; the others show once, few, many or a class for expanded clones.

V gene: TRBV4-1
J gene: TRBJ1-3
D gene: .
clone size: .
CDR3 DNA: TGCGCCAGCAGCCAAGATAGAAGTCGTACGGGAACTGGAAACACCATATATTTT
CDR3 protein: CASSQDRSRTGTGNTIYF

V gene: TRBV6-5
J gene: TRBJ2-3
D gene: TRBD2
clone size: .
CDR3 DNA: TGTGCCAGCAATAGACTAGCGGGGAGCACAGATACGCAGTATTTT
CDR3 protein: CASNRLAGSTDTQYF

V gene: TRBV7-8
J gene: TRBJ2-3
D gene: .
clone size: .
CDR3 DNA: TGTGCCAGCAGCTCGGGAAGCACAGATACGCAGTATTTT
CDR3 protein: CASSSGSTDTQYF

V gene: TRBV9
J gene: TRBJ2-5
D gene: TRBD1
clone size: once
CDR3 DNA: TGTGCCAGCAGCGCTACAGGGGGCTTTGAGACCCAGTACTTC
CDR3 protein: CASSATGGFETQYF

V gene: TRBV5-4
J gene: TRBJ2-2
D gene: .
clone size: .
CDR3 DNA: TGTGCCAGCAGCCCGACAGGCGGGGGAAGTACCGGGGAGCTGTTTTTT
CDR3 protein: CASSPTGGGSTGELFF

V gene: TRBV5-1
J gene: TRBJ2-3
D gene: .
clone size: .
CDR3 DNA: TGCGCCAGCAGCTTGGTGATCGGGGTGCAGGCCACAGATACGCAGTATTTT
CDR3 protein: CASSLVIGVQATDTQYF

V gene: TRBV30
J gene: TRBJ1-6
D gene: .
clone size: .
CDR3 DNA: TGTGCCTGGACCCCATGGAGAGGGTTAGATTCACCCCTCCACTTT
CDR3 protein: CAWTPWRGLDSPLHF

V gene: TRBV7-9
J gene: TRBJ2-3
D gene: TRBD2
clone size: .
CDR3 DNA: TGTGCCAGCAGCTTAGGTGCTAGCGGGGGAGATACGCAGTATTTT
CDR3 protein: CASSLGASGGDTQYF

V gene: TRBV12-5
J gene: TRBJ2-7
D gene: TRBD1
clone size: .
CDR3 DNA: TGTGCTAGTGGTTTGGTAACCGGGGCAGGGGGCTCCTACGAGCAGTACTTC
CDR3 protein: CASGLVTGAGGSYEQYF

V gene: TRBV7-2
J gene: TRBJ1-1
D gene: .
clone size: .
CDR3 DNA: TGTGCCAGCAGCTTAAACACGGGAAGGGTTGGTTACACTGAAGCTTTCTTT
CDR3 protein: CASSLNTGRVGYTEAFF

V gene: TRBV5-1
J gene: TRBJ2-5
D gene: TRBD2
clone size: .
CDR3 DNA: TGCGCCAGCAGTAACGGGGGGTACCAAGAGACCCAGTACTTC
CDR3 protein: CASSNGGYQETQYF

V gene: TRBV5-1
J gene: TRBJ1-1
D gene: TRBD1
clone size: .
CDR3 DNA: TGCGCCAGCAGCTACGGACAGGGTCGAGCTTTCTTT
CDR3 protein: CASSYGQGRAFF

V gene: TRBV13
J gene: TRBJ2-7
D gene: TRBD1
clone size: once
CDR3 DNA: TGTGCCAGCAGCCTACGGGACAGAACCTACGAGCAGTACTTC
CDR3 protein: CASSLRDRTYEQYF

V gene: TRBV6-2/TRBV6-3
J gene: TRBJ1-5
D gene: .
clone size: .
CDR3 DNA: TGTGCCAGCAGTTACTCTGGGGCGGCAGGGCAGCCCCAGCATTTT
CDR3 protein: CASSYSGAAGQPQHF

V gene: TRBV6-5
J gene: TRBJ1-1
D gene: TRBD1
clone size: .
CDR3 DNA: TGTGCCAGCAGCATACGGACAGGGAACCTCGTGAGGGCTTTCTTT
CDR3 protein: CASSIRTGNLVRAFF

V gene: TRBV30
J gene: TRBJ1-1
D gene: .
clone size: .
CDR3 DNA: TGTGCCTGGATTCGGGAGCGGGCTTTCTTT
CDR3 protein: CAWIRERAFF

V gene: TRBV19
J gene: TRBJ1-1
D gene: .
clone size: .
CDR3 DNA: TGTGCCAGTAGTATAGGGAGGGTTAACACTGAAGCTTTCTTT
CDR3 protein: CASSIGRVNTEAFF

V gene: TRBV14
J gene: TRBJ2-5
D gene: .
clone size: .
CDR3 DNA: TGTGCCAGCAGCCAAGGCGCTCCGGGGTTATTGGAGGAGACCCAGTACTTC
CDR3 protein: CASSQGAPGLLEETQYF

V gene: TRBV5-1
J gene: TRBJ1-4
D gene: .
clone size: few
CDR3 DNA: TGCGCCAGCAGCCCGACCAGGGGTAATGAAAAACTGTTTTTT
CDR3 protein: CASSPTRGNEKLFF

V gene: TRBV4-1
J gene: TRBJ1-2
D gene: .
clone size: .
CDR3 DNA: TGCGCCAGCAGCCAAGAACCAGGGGCTAACTATGGCTACACCTTC
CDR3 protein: CASSQEPGANYGYTF

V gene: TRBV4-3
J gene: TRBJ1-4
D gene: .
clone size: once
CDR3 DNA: TGCGCCAGCAGCCAAGATCAACAATCAGAAAAACTGTTTTTT
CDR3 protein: CASSQDQQSEKLFF

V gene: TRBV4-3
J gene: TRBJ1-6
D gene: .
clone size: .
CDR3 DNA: TGCGCCAGCAGCCCCTTCAGAGGATCGAATTCACCCCTCCACTTT
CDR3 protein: CASSPFRGSNSPLHF

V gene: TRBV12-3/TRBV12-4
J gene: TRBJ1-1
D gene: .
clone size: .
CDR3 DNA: TGTGCCAGCAGTTTCGCAGGGAACACTGAAGCTTTCTTT
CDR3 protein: CASSFAGNTEAFF

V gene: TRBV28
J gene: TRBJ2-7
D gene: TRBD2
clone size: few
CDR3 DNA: TGTGCCAGCAGCTCTAGCGGGGGAGAGTACTACGAGCAGTACTTC
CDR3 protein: CASSSSGGEYYEQYF

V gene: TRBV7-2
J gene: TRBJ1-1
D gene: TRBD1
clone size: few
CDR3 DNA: TGTGCCAGCAGCCCGAAGGATAGACGGGGACAGATAATGAACACTGAAGCTTTCTTT
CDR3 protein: CASSPKDRRGQIMNTEAFF